The rows below give T cell receptor beta chains drawn from one sample of a study of T-cell reconstitution after alpha-beta-depleted transplantation in children. TCRdb re-analysed the PCR reads in MiXCR, keeping a single row per CDR3 protein. Of about 980,000 distinct CDR3 sequences detected, 25% to 30% appear once; the ten largest clones hold under 30%. Sample: PBMCs, mostly from graft donor cells, taken 360 days after TCRalphabeta/CD19-depleted stem cell transplant. The receptors originated from a boy in the first two years of life who had a stem cell transplant for SCID, so the T cells may come from the graft donor. Each CDR3 is given without its conserved first and last residue. Expanded clones are given a class, and other clones once, few, many or no size at all.

TRBJ2-1	TRBV15	NA	ATSTRLAGFNEQF
TRBJ2-7	TRBV7-9	NA	ASRRTGGPFYEQY
TRBJ2-7	TRBV5-8	once	ASSPNIRDRVYEQY
TRBJ2-1	TRBV7-2	NA	ASRLLRDRVNEQF
TRBJ2-1	TRBV9	few	ASSGNMDKFYGEQF
TRBJ2-7	TRBV11-2	few	ASSLVGRGGSIPGEQY
TRBJ2-3	TRBV9	NA	ASSGKDRSTTDTQY
TRBJ1-1	TRBV20-1	NA	SARVWGVNTEAF
TRBJ2-1	TRBV29-1	few	SVGKGEISYNEQF
TRBJ2-1	TRBV5-8	NA	ASSLILAYNEQF
TRBJ2-7	TRBV7-2	few	ASSQLAGTPYEQY
TRBJ1-1	TRBV5-1	NA	ASIGELNTEAF
TRBJ1-4	TRBV12-5	few	ASGIDRLNEKLF
TRBJ2-5	TRBV12-3/TRBV12-4	many	ASSFAETQY
TRBJ2-7	TRBV10-3	few	AISEPGPKPAGQY
TRBJ2-7	TRBV20-1	NA	SASGPLAPYEQY